The T cell receptor (beta chain) under discussion was sequenced for a study of blood T cell repertoires in COVID-19. Adults between about 18 and 95 years of age took part from 24 US areas. This CDR3 is built from 14 residues. Per germline, CDR1 LGHNT and CDR2 FRNRAP. Trimming cost V 8 bases and J 2 bases, with 15 bases left between them. In the authors' methods: Amplification of reference gene primers was used by the study to estimate nucleated cell counts. The table came from immunoSEQ multiplex PCR; TCRdb's copy has only in-frame clones and leaves some out. V and J calls and clone size are those listed in that table; D and trimming were worked out from the DNA. The repertoire includes approximately 490,000 clones, approximately 90% of them detected once, and 6.5% to 9.5% sits in the top ten.

The TCR originated in a woman aged 60 to 75 who had recovered from COVID-19. The rearrangement links TRBV12-5 to TRBJ1-1; TRBD1 is a possible D gene (6 bases). The sample comprised PBMCs or T cells enriched from blood (not recorded which). The CDR3 region has the DNA TGTGCTAGTACCTGGGGGGGGCTCAACACTGAAGCTTTCTTT. Translated: CASTWGGLNTEAFF. The variable domain in full, completed from reference TRBV12-5 and TRBJ1-1, reads DARVTQTPRHKVTEMGQEVTMRCQPILGHNTVFWYRQTMMQGLELLAYFRNRAPLDDSGMPKDRFSAEMPDATLATLKIQPSEPRDSAVYFCASTWGGLNTEAFFGQGTRLTVV.